One and the same sample provided the 18 T cell receptor beta chains below, sequenced in a study of cytomegalovirus exposure and HLA in healthy donors. The PCR used 60 Vbeta and 13 Jbeta primers. Repertoires were generated with immunoSEQ multiplex PCR, while TCRdb's copy carries only in-frame clones and drops some. The repertoire includes about 160,000 clones, roughly three quarters of them detected once, and approximately 7% sits in the top ten. The sequenced sample was PBMCs. The origin of the receptors is a woman aged 40 to 50 in good health and CMV-seropositive.

The rearrangement links TRBV7-9 to TRBJ1-2; TRBD1 is a possible D gene (6 bases). The length of the CDR3 is 14 residues. Trimming pared 5 bases from V and 6 bases from J, leaving 16 bases between. Germline-derived CDR1 and CDR2 are SEHNR and FQNEAQ (reference sequence). The CDR3 sequence is CASSPNNGGNGYTF. CDR3 nucleotide sequence: TGTGCCAGCAGCCCGAATAATGGGGGCAATGGCTACACCTTC.

The V gene is TRBV23-1, the J gene TRBJ2-7; D call uncertain. TRBV23-1 is an open reading frame, and its role is uncertain. This CDR3 region has 15 residues. V was pared by 0 bases and J by 0 bases, with 9 bases between. The chain's CDR3 is CASSQSFPVSYEQYF. CDR3 coding DNA: TGCGCCAGCAGTCAATCCTTTCCAGTCTCCTACGAGCAGTACTTC.

The chain recombines TRBV29-1 with TRBJ1-2, with 8 bases identical to TRBD1. The CDR3 is made up of 12 amino acids. Germline CDR1 is SQVTM and CDR2 is ANQGSEA. The trim removed 4 bases at V and 9 bases at J, leaving 7 bases unmatched. CDR3 residues: CSVAGQGGSYTF. CDR3 DNA sequence: TGCAGCGTTGCAGGACAGGGTGGAAGCTACACCTTC. The variable domain in full, with the rest retrieved from reference TRBV29-1 and TRBJ1-2, is SAVISQKPSRDICQRGTSLTIQCQVDSQVTMMFWYRQQPGQSLTLIATANQGSEATYESGFVIDKFPISRPNLTFSTLTVSNMSPEDSSIYLCSVAGQGGSYTFGSGTRLTVV.

As concerns this clone: Relative to the germline gene, one junction end is altered; a read error may explain this. CDR3 DNA: TGCGCCAGCAGCCAAGATAGGGCCGGGGATGAAAAACTGTTTTTT. Amino acid sequence: CASSQDRAGDEKLFF. This chain links TRBV7-9 with TRBJ1-4; no definite D call. The CDR3 totals 15 residues. CDR1 and CDR2 (germline): SEHNR, FQNEAQ (reference sequence). Supplemented by reference TRBV7-9 and TRBJ1-4, the full variable domain reads DTGVSQNPRHKITKRGQNVTFRCDPISEHNRLYWYRQTLGQGPEFLTYFQNEAQLEKSRLLSDRFSAERPKGSFSTLEIQRTEQGDSAMYLCASSQDRAGDEKLFFGSGTQLSVL.

The chain is built from TRBV7-9 and TRBJ2-7; D is ambiguous. Germline lookup yields CDR1 SEHNR and CDR2 FQNEAQ (reference sequence). The V gene lost 1 base and the J gene lost 3 bases, with 10 bases spanning the gap. The CDR3 is 14 residues long. CDR3 residues: CASSLDLQIYEQYF. The CDR3 DNA is TGTGCCAGCAGCTTAGACCTCCAGATCTACGAGCAGTACTTC.

The genes are TRBV30 and TRBJ1-6; D unresolved. CDR1 and CDR2 from the germline V gene are GTSNPN and SVGIG (reference sequence). Between the trimmed V and J ends, which lost 0 bases and 5 bases, there was a span of 14 bases. The CDR3 runs 16 residues. The DNA of the CDR3 is TGTGCCTGGAGTGTGGGTGGGAGTGCGGATAATTCACCCCTCCACTTT. Amino acid sequence: CAWSVGGSADNSPLHF.

In its sample, this clone was seen once. This rearrangement joins TRBV5-4 to TRBJ2-1; 8 positions agree with TRBD2. Germline CDR1 is SGHNT and CDR2 is YYREEE (reference sequence). The CDR3 is 13 residues long. Germline trimming cut 4 bases from V and 6 bases from J; bases unmatched to any gene: 3. The CDR3 spells CASSRGLGNEQFF. Here the CDR3 DNA reads TGTGCCAGCAGCCGGGGACTAGGCAATGAGCAGTTCTTC.

J is TRBJ2-5 and V is TRBV19; no firm D call. V was trimmed by 10 bases and J by 4 bases, leaving 13 bases between them. The CDR3 contains 12 residues. Germline V CDR1 and CDR2: LNHDA, SQIVND (reference sequence). CDR3 coding DNA: TGTGCCACCTCTCCAACGAGAGAGACCCAGTACTTC. Translation: CATSPTRETQYF.

The CDR3: CASSFRTATGGKGNTIYF. The CDR3 DNA reads TGTGCCAGCAGCTTCCGGACAGCGACGGGGGGTAAAGGAAACACCATATATTTT. The chain uses TRBV2 and TRBJ1-3, with D possibly being TRBD1 (6 bases). V lost 6 bases and J 4 bases, leaving 25 bases between the germline ends. The length of the CDR3 is 18 residues. In germline, CDR1 is SNHLY, CDR2 FYNNEI.

J is TRBJ1-6 and V is TRBV5-4; the match to TRBD1 covers 9 bases. CDR1 is SGHNT and CDR2 is YYREEE in the germline V gene (reference sequence). There are 16 residues in the CDR3. V lost 8 bases, J lost 0 bases, and 6 bases stayed unmatched. The CDR3 sequence: CARGQGSSSYNSPLHF. The CDR3 DNA follows: TGTGCCAGGGGACAGGGTTCGAGCTCCTATAATTCACCCCTCCACTTT.

The chain carries TRBV2 and TRBJ1-1; D may be TRBD1 (6 bases). Germline loops: CDR1 SNHLY, CDR2 FYNNEI. The ends were cut back, 2 bases at V and 4 bases at J, with 11 bases in the middle. The CDR3 spans 14 residues. As DNA, the CDR3 is TGTGCCAGCAGTGAAATAGGGGGATCCACTGAAGCTTTCTTT. As protein: CASSEIGGSTEAFF.

The V call is TRBV7-9, the J call TRBJ1-1; D is ambiguous. Germline V lookup: CDR1 SEHNR, CDR2 FQNEAQ (reference sequence). Trimming left V 6 bases short and J 8 bases short, with 16 bases between. There are 13 residues in the CDR3. CDR3 loop: CASRNSLQAEAFF. In nucleotides, the CDR3 is TGTGCCAGCAGAAACAGCCTGCAGGCAGAAGCTTTCTTT. Combining the CDR3 with reference TRBV7-9 and TRBJ1-1 gives the whole variable domain DTGVSQNPRHKITKRGQNVTFRCDPISEHNRLYWYRQTLGQGPEFLTYFQNEAQLEKSRLLSDRFSAERPKGSFSTLEIQRTEQGDSAMYLCASRNSLQAEAFFGQGTRLTVV.

This chain connects TRBV4-3 to TRBJ2-2; 11 nucleotides match TRBD2. Germline V lookup: CDR1 LGHNA, CDR2 YSLEER. The V segment lost 4 bases and the J segment 3 bases; nucleotides outside the gene matches: 1. The CDR3 is 15 amino acids. For the CDR3, the DNA is TGCGCCAGCAGCCCACTAGCGGGGGACACCGGGGAGCTGTTTTTT. This translates into CASSPLAGDTGELFF.

This rearrangement joins TRBV30 to TRBJ2-2, with D perhaps matching TRBD2 (6 bases). The CDR3 has 14 residues. In germline, CDR1 is GTSNPN, CDR2 SVGIG (reference sequence). Trimming shortened V by 4 bases and J by 1 base, and 10 bases separated the two germline ends. Here the CDR3 DNA reads TGTGCCTGGAACGCGGGGATGAACACCGGGGAGCTGTTTTTT. Its protein is CAWNAGMNTGELFF.

The J gene is TRBJ2-1, the V gene TRBV18; maybe TRBD1 (5 bases). Germline V gene sequence: CDR1 KGHSH, CDR2 LQKENI. Trimming took 5 bases from V and 0 from J, leaving 17 bases between them. The CDR3 is 17 amino acids. CDR3 coding DNA: TGTGCCAGCTCAGACCAAACAGGCGGCTCCTCCTACAATGAGCAGTTCTTC. It specifies CASSDQTGGSSYNEQFF.

This chain links TRBV6-1 with TRBJ1-2; 10 bases are shared with TRBD1. Trimming removed 5 bases from V and 4 bases from J; junction bases left unmatched: 7. Germline V gene sequence: CDR1 MNHNS, CDR2 SASEGT. This CDR3 is built from 15 residues. The CDR3 sequence: CASSWSGTGVYGYTF. The CDR3 nucleotides read TGTGCCAGCAGTTGGTCCGGGACAGGGGTCTATGGCTACACCTTC.

The chain employs TRBV19 and TRBJ2-3, with 14 bases aligning to TRBD2. CDR1 is LNHDA and CDR2 is SQIVND in the germline V gene (reference sequence). This CDR3 has 16 residues. Germline trimming cut 7 bases from V and 1 base from J; bases unmatched to any gene: 4. The CDR3 region has the DNA TGTGCCAGTACGACTAGCGGGGGGGCCGGCACAGATACGCAGTATTTT. As protein: CASTTSGGAGTDTQYF.

V and J are TRBV2 and TRBJ1-5; maybe TRBD1 (6 bases). V was clipped by 6 bases and J by 0 bases, with 12 bases between them. Germline CDR1 reads SNHLY; CDR2 reads FYNNEI. The CDR3 has 15 amino acids. CDR3 nucleotide sequence: TGTGCCAGCAGCGGACAGACTAATAGCAATCAGCCCCAGCATTTT. Translating it yields CASSGQTNSNQPQHF. The complete variable domain, with remaining parts taken from reference TRBV2 and TRBJ1-5, reads EPEVTQTPSHQVTQMGQEVILRCVPISNHLYFYWYRQILGQKVEFLVSFYNNEISEKSEIFDDQFSVERPDGSNFTLKIRSTKLEDSAMYFCASSGQTNSNQPQHFGDGTRLSIL.